Described below is a single T cell receptor beta chain sequence and its context. Its specificity is unknown. TCRdb passed the 5' RACE reads through MiXCR, listing each CDR3 protein once. The repertoire has about 390,000 distinct CDR3 sequences, approximately 15% of them found once; the top ten carry under 25%. This specimen comes from a study of T-cell memory formation after mild COVID-19. The CDR3 runs to 16 residues. The trim removed 2 bases at V and 5 bases at J, leaving 8 bases unmatched. Germline V lookup: CDR1 SGHRS, CDR2 YFSETQ. Study results and caveats: Later expanders leaned toward CD4+, whereas clones contracting from day 15 to 85 were balanced CD4/CD8.

This chain uses TRBV5-1 with TRBJ2-1; the match to TRBD2 covers 9 bases. Source material: PBMCs or a T cell subset sorted from them (not recorded which). This TCR came from a man aged 18-30 years who had mild COVID-19 (a few samples of this study predate the infection). Cell type and time point are not known. CDR3 nucleotides: TGCGCCAGCAGCTTAAATAGCGGGAGACGGGACAATGAGCAGTTCTTC. This sequence encodes CASSLNSGRRDNEQFF.